What follows are 27 T cell receptor beta chains derived from one specimen sequenced in a study of regulatory T cells in long-lasting Graves disease. As for time point: newly diagnosed GD, antithyroid drugs for less than 3 months. PBMC-derived RNA was used for the TCR library. TCR beta libraries were built with iRepertoire HTBI primers and Arm-PCR of CDR3 regions. TCRdb reanalysed the multiplex PCR reads using MiXCR and keeps one entry per CDR3 protein. Altogether about 530,000 distinct CDR3 sequences are present, roughly a sixth being singletons, with the ten largest covering roughly 25%. The sample also formed part of further work on T cells in Graves' hyperthyroidism and ophthalmopathy.

The input for sequencing was peripheral blood mononuclear cells (PBMCs), taken at new diagnosis, from a patient treated with antithyroid drugs. Source of these receptors: a middle-aged woman with Graves disease.

This clonotype appeared many times. V gene TRBV2 combines with J gene TRBJ1-6; 7 bases map to TRBD1. The CDR3 has 13 residues. The trim removed 10 bases at V and 7 bases at J, leaving 7 bases unmatched. Germline V gene lookup returns CDR1 SNHLY and CDR2 FYNNEI. The CDR3 reads CATQTGRNSPLHF. The CDR3 nucleotides read TGTGCCACCCAGACAGGGAGGAATTCACCCCTCCACTTT.

This clonotype was found many times. The V and J genes are TRBV3-1 and TRBJ1-5; D ambiguous. CDR3 length equals 12 residues. Per the germline V gene, CDR1 is LGHDT and CDR2 is YNNKEL (reference sequence). Trimming took off 3 bases at V and 4 bases at J, with 4 bases between the two ends. The CDR3, as DNA: TGTGCCAGCAGCCAGGAAAATCAGCCCCAGCATTTT. Translated, it gives CASSQENQPQHF.

This clonotype was recorded at least ten times. This CDR3 reads CASSPHGGDRYEQYF. The CDR3 nucleotides read TGTGCCAGCAGCCCCCACGGGGGGGACCGATACGAGCAGTACTTC. The V call is TRBV12-3 or TRBV12-4, the J call TRBJ2-7, with 8 bases identical to TRBD2. CDR3 length: 15 amino acids. V dropped 6 bases and J dropped 4; count of bases not matched to a gene: 11.

This clonotype was observed at least ten times. The V call is TRBV13, the J call TRBJ2-5; tentatively, D is TRBD2 (5 bases). The germline V and J ends were trimmed by 5 bases and 1 base, with 14 bases remaining between them. The V gene's germline CDR1 is PRHDT and CDR2 FYEKMQ (reference sequence). The CDR3 loop spans 15 amino acids. The CDR3 protein is CASSRLEGSQETQYF. The CDR3, as DNA: TGTGCCAGCAGCAGGTTAGAGGGCTCCCAAGAGACCCAGTACTTC.

This clonotype turned up a few times. The rearrangement joins TRBV5-4 to TRBJ2-5; weak D call: TRBD2 (5 bases). The CDR3 length is 14 residues. The germline CDR1 and CDR2 sequences are SGHNT and YYREEE (reference sequence). The ends were cut back, 0 bases at V and 2 bases at J, with 8 bases in the middle. The CDR3 DNA is TGTGCCAGCAGCTTGGGAGCGGCACAAGAGACCCAGTACTTC. It codes for CASSLGAAQETQYF. The complete variable domain, with remaining parts taken from reference TRBV5-4 and TRBJ2-5, reads ETGVTQSPTHLIKTRGQQVTLRCSSQSGHNTVSWYQQALGQGPQFIFQYYREEENGRGNFPPRFSGLQFPNYSSELNVNALELDDSALYLCASSLGAAQETQYFGPGTRLLVL.

The DNA for the CDR3 is TGTGCCAGCAGCCAAGAAACAATTAATGAAAAACTGTTTTTT. Residues: CASSQETINEKLFF. This rearrangement joins TRBV3-1 to TRBJ1-4; D unresolved. With 0 bases removed from V and 4 bases from J, the gap between germline ends came to 6 bases. This CDR3 spans 14 amino acids. Germline CDR1 LGHDT, CDR2 YNNKEL (reference sequence).

The rearrangement uses TRBV19 and TRBJ1-4; TRBD1 might be the D (6 bases). Deletions cut 7 bases from V and 8 bases from J, with 20 bases between. The germline gives CDR1 LNHDA, CDR2 SQIVND (reference sequence). There are 15 residues in the CDR3. Here the CDR3 reads CASKRGGTSNEKLFF. CDR3 nucleotides: TGTGCCAGTAAGAGGGGGGGGACGTCAAACGAAAAACTGTTTTTT.

At least ten counts were recorded for this clonotype. V usage is TRBV5-1 and J usage is TRBJ1-1; D is unresolved. The germline CDR1 and CDR2 sequences are SGHRS and YFSETQ. There are 15 residues in the CDR3. V was clipped by 0 bases and J by 3 bases, with 12 bases between them. This CDR3 is CASSLAGRKDTEAFF. DNA for the CDR3: TGCGCCAGCAGCTTGGCCGGAAGGAAGGACACTGAAGCTTTCTTT.

The V and J genes are TRBV11-2 and TRBJ2-1; perhaps TRBD2 as D (6 bases). V was trimmed by 2 bases and J by 10 bases, leaving 12 bases between them. Germline loops: CDR1 SGHAT, CDR2 FQNNGV. The CDR3 totals 13 residues. This chain's CDR3 is CASSLIAGTEQFF. The CDR3 coding sequence is TGTGCCAGCAGCTTAATCGCGGGGACGGAGCAGTTCTTC.

This clonotype was detected a few times. This rearrangement joins TRBV5-4 to TRBJ2-2, with D perhaps matching TRBD2 (7 bases). This CDR3 contains 16 residues. Trimming removed 4 bases at V and 1 base at J, with 14 bases between. CDR1 is SGHNT, CDR2 YYREEE, per germline (reference sequence). The CDR3 sequence: CASSLGGRGNTGELFF. The CDR3 coding sequence is TGTGCCAGCAGCCTGGGGGGGCGGGGGAACACCGGGGAGCTGTTTTTT.

This clonotype was counted ten times or more. The chain combines TRBV20-1 with TRBJ1-1; TRBD1 agrees at 12 bases. Per germline, CDR1 DFQATT and CDR2 SNEGSKA (reference sequence). Trimming cost V 4 bases and J 8 bases; bases outside gene matches: 5. CDR3 length: 13 residues. CDR3 nucleotides: TGCAGTGCTACGGGGGACAGGGGGCTGGAAGCTTTCTTT. Its protein is CSATGDRGLEAFF.

Many counts were recorded for this clonotype. CDR3 sequence: CASSPPAGLSGYTF. In DNA form, the CDR3 reads TGCGCCAGCAGCCCCCCCGCAGGGCTTTCTGGCTACACCTTC. The V and J genes are TRBV5-1 and TRBJ1-2, with D perhaps matching TRBD1 (5 bases). The V gene lost 4 bases and the J gene lost 7 bases, with 17 bases spanning the gap. The CDR3 extends over 14 amino acids. The germline gives CDR1 SGHRS, CDR2 YFSETQ.

This clonotype was observed at least ten times. The rearrangement joins TRBV30 to TRBJ1-1, with 7 nucleotides matching TRBD1. V gave up 0 bases and J gave up 4 bases; unmatched junction bases: 2. CDR3 length equals 13 residues. CDR1 and CDR2 (germline): GTSNPN, SVGIG (reference sequence). CDR3 loop: CAWSVQGSTEAFF. CDR3 nucleotides: TGTGCCTGGAGTGTACAGGGGAGCACTGAAGCTTTCTTT.

The rearrangement links TRBV4-2 to TRBJ2-3, with TRBD2 matching 11 bases. The CDR3 is made up of 18 amino acids. Germline CDR1 LGHNA, CDR2 YNFKEQ. J was trimmed by 4 bases and V by 0 bases; bases with no gene match: 9. In DNA form, the CDR3 reads TGTGCCAGCAGCCAAGAAGGTAGCGGGGGGGTTTTTTCAGATACGCAGTATTTT. This codes for CASSQEGSGGVFSDTQYF.

This clonotype was recorded a few times. This chain joins TRBV19 and TRBJ1-2; possibly TRBD1 for D (5 bases). This CDR3 is 15 amino acids long. The germline gives CDR1 LNHDA, CDR2 SQIVND (reference sequence). V lost 5 bases and J 4 bases, leaving 17 bases between the germline ends. The CDR3 is CASSLTTGATYGYTF. The CDR3 region has the DNA TGTGCCAGTAGTCTCACAACAGGAGCCACCTATGGCTACACCTTC.

This clonotype was seen ten or more times. The chain joins TRBV5-8 to TRBJ1-2; 7 nucleotides match TRBD1. J lost 2 bases, V lost 6 bases, and 10 bases had no gene match. This CDR3 comprises 15 residues. Germline lookup yields CDR1 SGHTS and CDR2 YDEGEE. CDR3 protein: CASTFAGTENYGYTF. CDR3 sequence (DNA): TGTGCCAGCACCTTCGCCGGGACAGAGAACTATGGCTACACCTTC.

The gene calls are TRBV2 and TRBJ2-7; no clear D gene. The V gene lost 4 bases and the J gene lost 6 bases, with 4 bases spanning the gap. Germline values: CDR1 SNHLY, CDR2 FYNNEI. CDR3 length equals 10 residues. The CDR3 is CASSGPEQYF. CDR3 coding DNA: TGTGCCAGCAGTGGGCCCGAGCAGTACTTC. Supplemented by reference TRBV2 and TRBJ2-7, the full variable domain reads EPEVTQTPSHQVTQMGQEVILRCVPISNHLYFYWYRQILGQKVEFLVSFYNNEISEKSEIFDDQFSVERPDGSNFTLKIRSTKLEDSAMYFCASSGPEQYFGPGTRLTVT.

The chain joins TRBV29-1 to TRBJ2-3; TRBD2 matches at 7 bases. The CDR3 has 14 residues. Trimming cost V 4 bases and J 2 bases; bases outside gene matches: 6. Germline V gives CDR1 SQVTM, CDR2 ANQGSEA. The CDR3, as DNA: TGCAGCGTTGCGACTAGCTCCTCCACAGATACGCAGTATTTT. Amino acids: CSVATSSSTDTQYF.

The chain employs TRBV29-1 and TRBJ2-2; TRBD1 might be the D (6 bases). Germline V gene sequence: CDR1 SQVTM, CDR2 ANQGSEA. The CDR3 loop spans 12 amino acids. Trimming stripped 7 bases from V and 4 bases from J, with 10 bases between. CDR3 sequence reads: CSAGQSTGELFF. The CDR3 coding sequence is TGCAGCGCGGGACAATCCACCGGGGAGCTGTTTTTT.

The J gene is TRBJ1-1, the V gene TRBV28; D is perhaps TRBD1 (5 bases). Per the germline V gene, CDR1 is MDHEN and CDR2 is SYDVKM. The germline V and J ends were trimmed by 5 bases and 3 bases, with 13 bases remaining between them. The CDR3 is 14 amino acids. The CDR3 region is CASSPQGGDTEAFF. CDR3 coding DNA: TGTGCCAGCAGTCCGCAGGGAGGGGACACTGAAGCTTTCTTT.

This chain connects TRBV7-8 to TRBJ2-2, with D perhaps given as TRBD1 or TRBD2 (5 bases each). Germline V gene sequence: CDR1 SGHVS, CDR2 FQNEAQ. The CDR3 covers 16 residues. V was cut by 5 bases and J by 4 bases, with 17 bases left in between. CDR3 bases: TGTGCCAGCAGCCCCCGGGACCTACCCGTCACCGGGGAGCTGTTTTTT. Translating gives CASSPRDLPVTGELFF.

This clonotype was counted many times. The chain links TRBV2 to TRBJ2-2; D not resolved. CDR1 is SNHLY, CDR2 FYNNEI, per germline. Trimming stripped 5 bases from V and 0 bases from J, with 7 bases between. The CDR3 is 14 amino acids. CDR3 DNA: TGTGCCAGCAGTTTATCCTCGAACACCGGGGAGCTGTTTTTT. Translation gives CASSLSSNTGELFF.

This clonotype was counted a few times. The rearrangement links TRBV5-1 to TRBJ2-3; TRBD1 or TRBD2 may be the D gene (5 bases each). The CDR3 has 15 residues. Deletions cut 0 bases from V and 4 bases from J, with 12 bases between. CDR1 is SGHRS and CDR2 is YFSETQ in the germline V gene. In DNA, the CDR3 is TGCGCCAGCAGCTTGGTTGGGGGAATGGCAGATACGCAGTATTTT. Its protein product is CASSLVGGMADTQYF.

This clonotype was recorded many times. The junction departs from the called germline gene at one end, perhaps through a read error. V and J are TRBV5-1 and TRBJ1-5, with 9 bases that match TRBD1. The germline CDR1 and CDR2 sequences are SGHRS and YFSETQ. The CDR3 is made up of 15 amino acids. The CDR3 coding sequence is TGTGCCAGCAGCTTGGACAGGGGTAGCAATCAGCCCCAGCATTTT. This translates into CASSLDRGSNQPQHF.

This clonotype was picked up a small number of times. The chain recombines TRBV29-1 with TRBJ2-1; TRBD2 matches 9 bases. The V gene end was trimmed by 7 bases and the J gene end by 3 bases; junction bases not matched to a gene: 7. This CDR3 is built from 14 residues. Germline CDR1 and CDR2: SQVTM and ANQGSEA. CDR3 protein: CSGRLADDYNEQFF. The CDR3 DNA reads TGCAGCGGGCGACTAGCGGACGACTACAATGAGCAGTTCTTC.

The chain employs TRBV29-1 and TRBJ1-2; 9 nucleotides agree with TRBD1. This CDR3 has 15 residues. J gave up 4 bases and V 6 bases, and 12 bases lay outside the gene matches. The germline V gene has CDR1 SQVTM and CDR2 ANQGSEA. The CDR3 coding sequence is TGCAGCGTCGTACCGGGACAGGGAGAGCGCTATGGCTACACCTTC. It translates to CSVVPGQGERYGYTF.

Details on this clonotype: With a much larger clone just one base away, this may be a read error. This chain connects TRBV6-1 to TRBJ2-6; the D is unclear. Germline values: CDR1 MNHNS, CDR2 SASEGT. The CDR3 is 15 residues long. V was clipped by 2 bases and J by 0 bases, with 5 bases between them. CDR3 DNA sequence: TGTGCCAGCAGTGAACGGAGCTCTGGGGCCAACGTCCTGACTTTC. This sequence encodes CASSERSSGANVLTF.